These 7 T cell receptor beta chains came from one sample sequenced in a study of cytomegalovirus exposure and HLA in healthy donors. Sequenced by immunoSEQ multiplex PCR; TCRdb stores in-frame clones only, minus some. The sample carries 220,000 or so clones, approximately 83% recorded once. The sequencing sample was made of PBMCs. These receptors came from a woman in her 30s in good health and CMV-seropositive.

The chain has TRBV27 and TRBJ2-1, with D tentatively TRBD2 (6 bases). Trimming took 6 bases from V and 0 from J, leaving 15 bases between them. The CDR3 has 16 amino acids. Germline V gene lookup returns CDR1 MNHEY and CDR2 SMNVEV (reference sequence). The CDR3 bases are TGTGCCAGCAGCTCTCTTTCGGAGGGCTCCTACAATGAGCAGTTCTTC. It translates to CASSSLSEGSYNEQFF.

The sample holds one count of this clone. V gene TRBV6-1 combines with J gene TRBJ1-1; D gene ambiguous. Trimming shortened V by 4 bases and J by 3 bases, and 9 bases separated the two germline ends. This CDR3 is built from 13 residues. Germline-derived CDR1 and CDR2 are MNHNS and SASEGT. CDR3 sequence: CASSVPGDTEAFF. Written as DNA, the CDR3 is TGTGCCAGCAGTGTCCCCGGGGACACTGAAGCTTTCTTT.

DNA for the CDR3: TGCGCCAGCAGCACGGGACTCAATCAGCCCCAGCATTTT. This translates into CASSTGLNQPQHF. The V call is TRBV4-1, the J call TRBJ1-5; TRBD1 might be the D (5 bases). Germline CDR1 reads MGHRA; CDR2 reads YSYEKL. V was cut by 5 bases and J by 3 bases, with 8 bases left in between. The CDR3 covers 13 residues.

CDR3 amino acids: CASSAGHINEQFF. DNA of the CDR3: TGTGCCAGCAGCGCGGGACATATCAATGAGCAGTTCTTC. The chain is built from TRBV9 and TRBJ2-1; D may be TRBD1 (6 bases). Trimming pared 3 bases from V and 6 bases from J, leaving 10 bases between. This CDR3 is 13 amino acids long. Germline V lookup: CDR1 SGDLS, CDR2 YYNGEE.

V is TRBV11-2 and J is TRBJ1-5; TRBD1 is a possible D gene (6 bases). CDR3 length: 15 residues. The V gene lost 5 bases and the J gene lost 0 bases, with 11 bases spanning the gap. Germline values: CDR1 SGHAT, CDR2 FQNNGV. CDR3 in amino acids: CASSQTGNSNQPQHF. The DNA of the CDR3 is TGTGCCAGCAGCCAAACAGGGAATAGCAATCAGCCCCAGCATTTT.

The J gene is TRBJ2-7, the V gene TRBV7-2; no clear D gene. With 5 bases removed from V and 3 bases from J, the gap between germline ends came to 5 bases. Germline V gene lookup returns CDR1 SGHTA and CDR2 FQGNSA. The CDR3 runs 11 residues. For the CDR3, the DNA is TGTGCCAGCAGCCTTATCTACGAGCAGTACTTC. Its protein is CASSLIYEQYF.

The chain has TRBV30 and TRBJ2-7; D might be TRBD1 or TRBD2, each matching 6 bases. This CDR3 contains 16 residues. With 4 bases removed from V and 3 bases from J, the gap between germline ends came to 22 bases. From germline, CDR1 is GTSNPN and CDR2 SVGIG (reference sequence). In DNA form, the CDR3 reads TGTGCCTGGAAACGAGAGGGGGGCGCGGCTGTCTACGAGCAGTACTTC. It codes for CAWKREGGAAVYEQYF.